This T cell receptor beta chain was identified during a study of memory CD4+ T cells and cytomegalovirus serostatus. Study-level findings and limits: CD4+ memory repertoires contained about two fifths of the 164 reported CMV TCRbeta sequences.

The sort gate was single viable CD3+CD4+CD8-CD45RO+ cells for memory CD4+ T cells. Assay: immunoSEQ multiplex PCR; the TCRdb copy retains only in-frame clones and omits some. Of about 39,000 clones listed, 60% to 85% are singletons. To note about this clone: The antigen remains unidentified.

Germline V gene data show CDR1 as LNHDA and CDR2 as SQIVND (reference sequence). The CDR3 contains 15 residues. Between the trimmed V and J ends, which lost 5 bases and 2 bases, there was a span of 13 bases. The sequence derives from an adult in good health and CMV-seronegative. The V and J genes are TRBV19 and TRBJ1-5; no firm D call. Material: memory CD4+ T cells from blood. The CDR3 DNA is TGTGCCAGTAGTGCCCCTCTCCGGGGCAATCAGCCCCAGCATTTT. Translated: CASSAPLRGNQPQHF. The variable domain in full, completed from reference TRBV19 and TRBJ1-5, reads DGGITQSPKYLFRKEGQNVTLSCEQNLNHDAMYWYRQDPGQGLRLIYYSQIVNDFQKGDIAEGYSVSREKKESFPLTVTSAQKNPTAFYLCASSAPLRGNQPQHFGDGTRLSIL.